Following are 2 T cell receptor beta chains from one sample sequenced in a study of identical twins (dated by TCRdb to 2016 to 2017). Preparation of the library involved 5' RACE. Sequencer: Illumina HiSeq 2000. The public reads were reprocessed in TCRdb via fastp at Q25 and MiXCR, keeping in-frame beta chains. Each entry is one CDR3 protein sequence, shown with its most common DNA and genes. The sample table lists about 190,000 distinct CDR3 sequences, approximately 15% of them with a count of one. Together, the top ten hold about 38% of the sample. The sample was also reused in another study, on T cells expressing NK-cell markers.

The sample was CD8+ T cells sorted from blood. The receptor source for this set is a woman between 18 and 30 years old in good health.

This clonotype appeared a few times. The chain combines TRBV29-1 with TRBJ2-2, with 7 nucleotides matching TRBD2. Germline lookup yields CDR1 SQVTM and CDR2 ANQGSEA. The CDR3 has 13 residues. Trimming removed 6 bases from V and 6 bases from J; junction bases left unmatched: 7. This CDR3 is CSVSLAAAGELFF. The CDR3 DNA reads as TGCAGCGTATCTCTAGCGGCAGCCGGGGAGCTGTTTTTT.

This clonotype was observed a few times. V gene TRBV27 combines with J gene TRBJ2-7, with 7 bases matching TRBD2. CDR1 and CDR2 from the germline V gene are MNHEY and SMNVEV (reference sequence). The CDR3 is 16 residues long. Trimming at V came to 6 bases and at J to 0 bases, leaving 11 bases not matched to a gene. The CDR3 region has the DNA TGTGCCAGCAGACATAAGAGCGGGGCGGTCTCCTACGAGCAGTACTTC. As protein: CASRHKSGAVSYEQYF.